This T cell receptor (beta chain) was captured by sequencing in a study of blood T cell repertoires in COVID-19. Profiled with immunoSEQ multiplex PCR; TCRdb holds only in-frame clones, not every one. The repertoire holds over 90,000 clones, with over 65% as singletons. The CDR3 spans 11 residues. V was shortened by 7 bases and J by 3 bases, with 4 bases between the two germline ends. The chain recombines TRBV12-3 or TRBV12-4 with TRBJ2-1; D is undetermined. Sequencing was done on a sample of peripheral blood. The clonotype comes from a man aged 65 to 79 with COVID-19, enrolled during active disease. The CDR3 nucleotides are TGTGCCAGCAATATCTACAATGAGCAGTTCTTC. This sequence encodes CASNIYNEQFF.